The clone carrying this T cell receptor beta chain was counted at least ten times. Its antigen remains unidentified. Three rounds of nested PCR, following a modified ARM-PCR protocol, produced the TCRbeta library. TCRdb passed the multiplex PCR reads through MiXCR, listing each CDR3 protein once. The data hold 40,000 to 50,000 distinct CDR3 sequences, with roughly two thirds observed a single time. No cell sorting was done before RNA was extracted from the tissue. More than 3 cm separated this lung sample from the edge of the tumor. This sample is part of a study of tumor and adjacent non-tumor tissue in lung cancer. The overall study: The cohort had approximately 12 adenocarcinoma, a couple of squamous cell and 1 small cell patients. Each sample yielded roughly 4.2 million productive TCRbeta reads on average. Broader study findings: In normal lung, the top 100 clones were significantly more dominant than in tumor. Tumor tissue had significantly higher TCR diversity than normal lung.

Trimming cost V 8 bases and J 3 bases, with 14 bases left between them. Germline lookup yields CDR1 MNHNS and CDR2 SASEGT. The CDR3 spans 14 residues. Sequencing was carried out using distant non-tumor lung tissue. The clonotype originates from a woman aged 70-85 years with non-small cell lung cancer. This chain uses TRBV6-1 with TRBJ2-1; D not certain. CDR3 sequence reads: CASPPPGDYNEQFF. The CDR3 DNA reads as TGTGCCAGCCCCCCCCCTGGGGACTACAATGAGCAGTTCTTC.